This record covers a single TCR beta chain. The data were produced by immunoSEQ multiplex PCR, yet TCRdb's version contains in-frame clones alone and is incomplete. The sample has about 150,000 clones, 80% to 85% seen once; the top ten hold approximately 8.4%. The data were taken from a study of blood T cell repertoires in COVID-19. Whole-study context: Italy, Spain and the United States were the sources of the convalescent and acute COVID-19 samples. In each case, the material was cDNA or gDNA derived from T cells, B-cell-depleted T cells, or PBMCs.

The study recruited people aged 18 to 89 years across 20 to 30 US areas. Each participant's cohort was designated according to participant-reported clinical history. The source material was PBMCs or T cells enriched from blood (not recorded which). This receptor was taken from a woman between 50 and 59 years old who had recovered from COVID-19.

The CDR3 bases are TGTGCCAGTAGTATAGTGGGTAGACACTCTGGAAACACCATATATTTT. Its translation: CASSIVGRHSGNTIYF. The chain is built from TRBV19 and TRBJ1-3; D is undetermined. Germline lookup yields CDR1 LNHDA and CDR2 SQIVND (reference sequence). V was clipped by 1 base and J by 0 bases, with 10 bases between them. The CDR3 totals 16 residues. Using reference TRBV19 and TRBJ1-3 for the parts outside the CDR3, the full variable domain is DGGITQSPKYLFRKEGQNVTLSCEQNLNHDAMYWYRQDPGQGLRLIYYSQIVNDFQKGDIAEGYSVSREKKESFPLTVTSAQKNPTAFYLCASSIVGRHSGNTIYFGEGSWLTVV.